This TCR beta chain was obtained from a study of T cells after yellow fever vaccination. Overall study: The authors prepared low-cell-number fractions using SMART-Seq v4 Ultra Low Input.

By 5'RACE template switching, TCR cDNA was produced, with a universal primer site and UMIs added in the process. TCRdb re-called the 5' RACE reads with MiXCR, one entry per CDR3 protein. The sample contains 600,000 to 750,000 distinct CDR3 sequences, approximately 13% of which appear only once. V shed 0 bases and J shed 6 bases, with 6 bases lying between them. This CDR3 is built from 13 residues. Study-wide points: Abundant bulk-population clonotypes could contaminate the FACS-sorted repertoires.

On this clonotype: What it recognizes is unknown.

The V and J genes are TRBV12-3 or TRBV12-4 and TRBJ2-1; D is undetermined. Sequencing used PBMCs, obtained on the day of the yellow fever booster vaccination. The TCR was taken from a man under 40 who received the YFV17D yellow fever vaccine. For the CDR3, the DNA is TGTGCCAGCAGTTTAGCGCCGACCAATGAGCAGTTCTTC. The encoded protein is CASSLAPTNEQFF.